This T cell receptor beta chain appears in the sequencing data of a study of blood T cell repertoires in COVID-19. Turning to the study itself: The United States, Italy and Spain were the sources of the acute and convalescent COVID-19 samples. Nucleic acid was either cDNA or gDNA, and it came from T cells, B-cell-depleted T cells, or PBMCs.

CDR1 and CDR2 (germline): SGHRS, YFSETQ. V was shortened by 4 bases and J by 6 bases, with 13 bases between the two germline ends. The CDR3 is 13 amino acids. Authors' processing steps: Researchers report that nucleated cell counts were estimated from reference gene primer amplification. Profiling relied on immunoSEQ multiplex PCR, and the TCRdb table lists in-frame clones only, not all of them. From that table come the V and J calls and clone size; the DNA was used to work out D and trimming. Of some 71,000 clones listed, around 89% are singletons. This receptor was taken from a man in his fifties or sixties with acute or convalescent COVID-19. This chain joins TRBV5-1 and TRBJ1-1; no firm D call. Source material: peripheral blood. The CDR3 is CASSPPNTAEAFF. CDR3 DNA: TGCGCCAGCAGCCCACCAAATACGGCTGAAGCTTTCTTT.